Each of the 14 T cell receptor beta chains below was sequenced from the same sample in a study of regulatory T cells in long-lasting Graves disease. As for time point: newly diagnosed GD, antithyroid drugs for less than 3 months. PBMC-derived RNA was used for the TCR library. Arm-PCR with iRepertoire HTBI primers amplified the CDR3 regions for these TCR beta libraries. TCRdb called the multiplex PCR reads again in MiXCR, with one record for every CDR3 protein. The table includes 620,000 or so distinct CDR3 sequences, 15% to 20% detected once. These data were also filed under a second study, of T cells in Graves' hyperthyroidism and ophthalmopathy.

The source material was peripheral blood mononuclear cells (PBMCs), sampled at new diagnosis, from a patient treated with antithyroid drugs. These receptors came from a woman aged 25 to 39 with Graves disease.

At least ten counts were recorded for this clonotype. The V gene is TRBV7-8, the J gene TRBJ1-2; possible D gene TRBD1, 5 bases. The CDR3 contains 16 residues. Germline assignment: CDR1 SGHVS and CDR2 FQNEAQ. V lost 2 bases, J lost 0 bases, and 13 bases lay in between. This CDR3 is CASSLSRQLTNYGYTF. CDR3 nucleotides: TGTGCCAGCAGCTTATCTCGACAGCTTACTAACTATGGCTACACCTTC.

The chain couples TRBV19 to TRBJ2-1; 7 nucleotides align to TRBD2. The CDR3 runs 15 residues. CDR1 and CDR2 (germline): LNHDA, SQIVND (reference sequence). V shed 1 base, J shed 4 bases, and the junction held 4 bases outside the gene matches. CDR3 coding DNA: TGTGCCAGTAGTATAGGGCTAGCGGATTACAATGAGCAGTTCTTC. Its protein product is CASSIGLADYNEQFF.

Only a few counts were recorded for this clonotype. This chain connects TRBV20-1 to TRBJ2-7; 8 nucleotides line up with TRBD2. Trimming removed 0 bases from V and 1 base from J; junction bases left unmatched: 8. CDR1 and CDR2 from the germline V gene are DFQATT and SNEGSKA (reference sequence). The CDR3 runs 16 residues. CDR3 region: CSARDHGSGGSYEQYF. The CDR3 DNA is TGCAGTGCTAGAGATCACGGAAGCGGGGGATCCTACGAGCAGTACTTC.

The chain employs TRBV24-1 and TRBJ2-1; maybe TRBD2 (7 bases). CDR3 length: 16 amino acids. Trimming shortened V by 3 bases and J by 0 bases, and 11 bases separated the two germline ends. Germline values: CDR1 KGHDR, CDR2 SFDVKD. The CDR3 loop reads CATSDLRGGSYNEQFF. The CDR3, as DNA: TGTGCCACCAGTGATCTAAGGGGGGGCTCCTACAATGAGCAGTTCTTC.

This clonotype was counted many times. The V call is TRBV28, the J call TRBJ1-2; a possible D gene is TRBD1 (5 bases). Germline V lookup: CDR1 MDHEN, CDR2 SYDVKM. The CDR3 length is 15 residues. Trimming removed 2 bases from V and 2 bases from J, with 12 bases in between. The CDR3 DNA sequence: TGTGCCAGCAGTTTAGGCGAGGGGATCAACTATGGCTACACCTTC. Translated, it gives CASSLGEGINYGYTF.

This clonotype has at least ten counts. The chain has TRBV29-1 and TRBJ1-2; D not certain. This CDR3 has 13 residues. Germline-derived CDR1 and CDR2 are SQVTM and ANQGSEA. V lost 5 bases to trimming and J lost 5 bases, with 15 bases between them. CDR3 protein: CSVRSDSNYGYTF. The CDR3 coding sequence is TGCAGCGTTAGGAGTGACTCCAATTATGGCTACACCTTC. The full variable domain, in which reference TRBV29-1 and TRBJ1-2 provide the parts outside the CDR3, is SAVISQKPSRDICQRGTSLTIQCQVDSQVTMMFWYRQQPGQSLTLIATANQGSEATYESGFVIDKFPISRPNLTFSTLTVSNMSPEDSSIYLCSVRSDSNYGYTFGSGTRLTVV.

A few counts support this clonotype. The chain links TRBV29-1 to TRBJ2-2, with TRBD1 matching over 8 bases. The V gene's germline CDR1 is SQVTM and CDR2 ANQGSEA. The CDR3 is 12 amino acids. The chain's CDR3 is CIGGTGPGELFF. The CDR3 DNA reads TGCATAGGTGGGACAGGACCCGGGGAGCTGTTTTTT.

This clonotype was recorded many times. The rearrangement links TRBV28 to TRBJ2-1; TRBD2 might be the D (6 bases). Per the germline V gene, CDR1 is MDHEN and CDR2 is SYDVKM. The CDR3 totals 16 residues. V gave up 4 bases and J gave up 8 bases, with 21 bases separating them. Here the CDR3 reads CASSSPAGTSGDEQFF. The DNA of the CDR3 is TGTGCCAGCAGTTCCCCAGCGGGTACCTCGGGCGATGAGCAGTTCTTC.

The CDR3 region is CASSFLQKNSPLHF. The CDR3 DNA follows: TGTGCCAGCAGTTTTTTACAGAAAAATTCACCCCTCCACTTT. V and J are TRBV6-5 and TRBJ1-6; D gene uncertain. The V gene lost 4 bases and the J gene lost 7 bases, with 11 bases spanning the gap. The length of the CDR3 is 14 residues. Germline assignment: CDR1 MNHEY and CDR2 SVGAGI.

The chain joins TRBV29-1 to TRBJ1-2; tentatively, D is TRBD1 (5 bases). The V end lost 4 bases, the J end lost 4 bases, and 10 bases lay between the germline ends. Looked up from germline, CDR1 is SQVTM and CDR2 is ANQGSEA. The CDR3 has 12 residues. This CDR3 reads CSVVDIGYGYTF. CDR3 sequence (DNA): TGCAGCGTTGTGGACATCGGCTATGGCTACACCTTC.

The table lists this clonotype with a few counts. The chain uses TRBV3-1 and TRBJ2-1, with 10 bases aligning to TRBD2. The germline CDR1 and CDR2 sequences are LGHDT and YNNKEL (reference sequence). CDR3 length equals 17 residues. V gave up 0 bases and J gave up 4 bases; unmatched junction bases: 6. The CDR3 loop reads CASSQDQWTSGYNEQFF. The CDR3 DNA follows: TGTGCCAGCAGCCAAGATCAATGGACTAGCGGTTACAATGAGCAGTTCTTC.

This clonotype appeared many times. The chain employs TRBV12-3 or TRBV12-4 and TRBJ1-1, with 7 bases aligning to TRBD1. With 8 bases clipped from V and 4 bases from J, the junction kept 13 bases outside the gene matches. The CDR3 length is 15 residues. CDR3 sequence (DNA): TGTGCCAGCTCTTCGTTAGTGACAGGGCCCACTGAAGCTTTCTTT. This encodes CASSSLVTGPTEAFF.

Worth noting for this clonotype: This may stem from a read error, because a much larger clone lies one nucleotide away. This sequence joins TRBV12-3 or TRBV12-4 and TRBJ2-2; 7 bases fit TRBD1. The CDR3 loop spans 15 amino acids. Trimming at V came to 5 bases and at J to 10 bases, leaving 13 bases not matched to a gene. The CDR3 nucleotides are TGTGCCAGCAGTCAGAGGACAGGCAGGGCCGAGGAGCTGTTTTTT. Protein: CASSQRTGRAEELFF.

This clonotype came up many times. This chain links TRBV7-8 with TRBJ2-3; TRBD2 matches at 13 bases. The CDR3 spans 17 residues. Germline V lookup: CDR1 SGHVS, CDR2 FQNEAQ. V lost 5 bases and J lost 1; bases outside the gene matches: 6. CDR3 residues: CASSPGTSGKGTDTQYF. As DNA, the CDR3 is TGTGCCAGCAGCCCCGGGACTAGCGGGAAAGGCACAGATACGCAGTATTTT.